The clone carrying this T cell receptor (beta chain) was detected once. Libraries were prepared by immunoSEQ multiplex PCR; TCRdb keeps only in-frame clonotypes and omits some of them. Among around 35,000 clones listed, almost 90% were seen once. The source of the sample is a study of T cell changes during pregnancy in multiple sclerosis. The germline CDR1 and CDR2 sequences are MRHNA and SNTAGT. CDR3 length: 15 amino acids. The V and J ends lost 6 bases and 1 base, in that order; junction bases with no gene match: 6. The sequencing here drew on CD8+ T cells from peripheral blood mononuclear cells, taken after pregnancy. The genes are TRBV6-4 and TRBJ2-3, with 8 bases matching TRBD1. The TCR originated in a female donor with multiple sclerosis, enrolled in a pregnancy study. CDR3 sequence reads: CASSGGQGGTDTQYF. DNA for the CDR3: TGTGCCAGCAGCGGCGGACAGGGCGGCACAGATACGCAGTATTTT.